This T cell receptor (beta chain) stems from a study of blood T cell repertoires in COVID-19. This clone was detected once. Distinct nucleotide sequences in the sample also encode this CDR3. TCRdb keeps only in-frame clones here, not all; method: immunoSEQ multiplex PCR. The data hold 150,000 to 200,000 clones, with about 86% observed a single time. This receptor was obtained from a woman aged 80 or older with acute or convalescent COVID-19. Specimen: peripheral blood.

This chain's CDR3 is CASSYSGGANYGYTF. The CDR3 DNA sequence: TGTGCCAGCAGTTACTCAGGGGGAGCTAACTATGGCTACACCTTC. J is TRBJ1-2 and V is TRBV6-5, with D possibly TRBD1 on 6 matching bases. Trimming shortened V by 0 bases and J by 0 bases, and 8 bases separated the two germline ends. Looked up from germline, CDR1 is MNHEY and CDR2 is SVGAGI. The CDR3 extends over 15 amino acids.